This TCR beta chain was obtained from a study of T cell changes during pregnancy in multiple sclerosis. This CDR3 comprises 16 residues. J gave up 2 bases and V 4 bases, and 8 bases lay outside the gene matches. Germline CDR1 is LGHNA and CDR2 is YSLEER. Only in-frame clones appear in the TCRdb table, and some are missing; sequencing was by immunoSEQ multiplex PCR. The sample lists 50,000 or so clones, 75% to 95% seen once, with under 0.6% in the top ten. The sample here was CD4+ T cells from peripheral blood mononuclear cells, taken after pregnancy. The chain joins TRBV4-3 to TRBJ1-2; 9 bases agree with TRBD1. This clonotype was obtained from a female donor in good health, enrolled as a control in a pregnancy study. The CDR3 DNA reads as TGCGCCAGCAGCCTACAAACAGGGGGCGCCAACTATGGCTACACCTTC. Translation: CASSLQTGGANYGYTF.